The source of this T cell receptor (beta chain) is a study of vaccination and CD4 T cells after COVID-19 (dated by TCRdb to between 2021 and 2024). Looking at the study overall: The convalescent cohort included six males and four females, with two Hispanic individuals, seven Caucasians, two Asians and one multiracial person. In 10 COVID-19 convalescent patients and a few infection-naive healthy vaccine recipients, the spike-specific CD4+ TCR repertoire before mRNA vaccination was compared with the repertoire after mRNA vaccination. Memory CD4+ T cell crossreactivity between SARS-CoV-2 and common cold coronavirus spike proteins was assessed at the TCR clonotype level in an earlier paper using these donors. For stimulating the cultures, overlapping spike peptide pools were used, derived from SARS-CoV-2 as well as from the common cold coronaviruses HCoV-NL63, HCoV-OC43 and HCoV-229E. Post-COVID blood samples were collected from convalescent patients a median of approximately 93 days after diagnosis, with a range of roughly 30 to 161 days. The time from the second vaccine dose to post-vaccine blood sampling had a median of 72 days and ranged from roughly 13 to 241 days. Two doses of either the Pfizer-BioNTech BNT162b2 vaccine (n=8) or the Moderna mRNA-1273 vaccine (n=2) were administered to participants. As controls, cultures received a CEFX viral epitope pool (the positive control), an HIV-1 Nef peptide pool (the negative control), or no peptide at all.

Libraries were built with PCR. At the Johns Hopkins FTIC core, DNA from the cultured CD4+ T cells underwent TCR sequencing with the Oncomine TCR Beta short-read assay. The QIAamp micro DNA kit was used to extract genomic DNA from the cultured CD4+ T cells. Oncomine TCR Beta libraries made from cultured CD4+ T cells were pooled using unique dual indexes and sequenced on an Illumina iSeq 100. Per the original workflow: Non-productive sequences were filtered out, and CDR3s that did not start with C, did not end with F or W, or were shorter than 7 amino acids were discarded. The MANAFEST web application was used to identify antigen-specific clonotypes by comparing peptide-stimulated wells against reference wells and other culture wells. Positive clones required FDR below 0.05, an odds ratio above 5, and productive frequency above 0.1% in at least two of three replicate wells. A clonotype was classed as cross-reactive if the clonotype showed significant expansion both in SARS-CoV-2 spike wells and in at least one common cold coronavirus spike condition. CDR3 homology was assessed with Levenshtein distances (stringdist) and unrooted phylogenetic trees (ape) in R version 3.6.1. TCRdb trimmed public reads at Q25 via fastp, called clones via MiXCR and kept in-frame beta chains. Rows merge per CDR3 protein into single entries with the most common DNA and genes. These V and J calls derive from TCRdb rather than the authors' analysis. Within this sample are roughly 7,000 distinct CDR3 sequences, with about 41% of them counted one time only. About two fifths of the sample rests with the top ten.

This clonotype was seen a few times. Its antigen specificity is not known. No base-level quality is on record; no much larger clone is a single base apart. What the study reported, not specific to this receptor: In convalescent patients, a median roughly 86% of post-vaccine SARS-CoV-2-reactive clones were detected only after vaccination, suggesting vaccine-specific priming. The median count of SARS-CoV-2-reactive clonotypes went up from 20 to 25 after infection to 38 after vaccination, although the change was not significant. Only a relatively small number of convalescent patients were included in the study, and early timepoints following natural infection were not analyzed. Of the vaccine-specific clones in convalescent patients, 304 of 307, or nearly all, reacted only to SARS-CoV-2 spike and did not cross-react with common cold coronaviruses.

From the germline V gene, CDR1 is SGHTA and CDR2 is FQGNSA. V loses 4 bases of germline sequence and J loses 2 bases, and the interval between the two ends is 18 bases. Its CDR3 holds 17 amino acids, cysteine through phenylalanine. Of the read, only the CDR3 DNA is kept; its 51 bases are in frame from base 1. The treatment or condition label corresponds to: 10-day PBMC culture with coronavirus spike peptide pools or control peptides (ViraFEST assay). CD4+ T cells from unexposed donors were collected before the COVID-19 pandemic (2011-2018). The study used the ViraFEST assay, which expanded antigen-specific T cells with peptide pools and then identified expanded clonotypes by TCR sequencing. Approximately 2.1 million PBMCs per well were cultured in IMDM with approximately 5.5% human AB serum and 9 to 10 IU/ml IL-2, plus 10 ug/ml peptide pools. On days 3 and 7, half of the culture medium was replaced with fresh IL-2-containing medium. After about nine days of culture, CD4+ T cells were isolated by negative selection with the EasySep CD4+ T cell isolation kit. As cell number allowed, CD4+ T cells from unexposed donors were tested for reactivity to SARS-CoV-2 S and N and to four common cold coronavirus spike pools. Ficoll-Paque Plus gradient centrifugation was used to isolate PBMCs from whole blood, and the isolated PBMCs were then either used fresh or cryopreserved at -140C. Culture conditions were generally each tested in triplicate wells. The leukapheresis product for the unexposed donors was obtained through commercial purchase.

The chain joins TRBV7-2 to TRBJ2-1; D gene: possibly TRBD1, on 5 matching bases. The clonotype was recovered from a human donor in good health. The sample comprised CD4+ T cells from blood, cultured in vitro. The CDR3 has the sequence CASSYQPQGLAYNEQFF. The nucleotides are TGTGCCAGCAGCTACCAACCCCAGGGCCTTGCCTACAATGAGCAGTTCTTC.